The 5 T cell receptor beta chains in this list originate from one sample, sequenced in a study of blood T cell repertoires in COVID-19. Only in-frame clones appear in the TCRdb table, and some are missing; sequencing was by immunoSEQ multiplex PCR. The data show over 25,000 clones, under 85% seen once. Sample: peripheral blood. These receptors all stem from an elderly man with acute or convalescent COVID-19.

The chain combines TRBV11-2 with TRBJ1-1; 9 bases line up with TRBD1. The length of the CDR3 is 13 residues. The germline V gene has CDR1 SGHAT and CDR2 FQNNGV. Germline trimming cut 3 bases from V and 7 bases from J; bases unmatched to any gene: 3. CDR3 region: CASSLRQGVEAFF. The CDR3 DNA reads as TGTGCCAGCAGCTTGCGACAGGGGGTTGAAGCTTTCTTT.

There are a few counts of this clone. The DNA for the CDR3 is TGTGCCAGCGTCACTAGCGGGGGCCCCCTTAATGAGCAGTTCTTC. This sequence encodes CASVTSGGPLNEQFF. V is TRBV6-5 and J is TRBJ2-1, with 11 bases fitting TRBD2. The J segment lost 7 bases and the V segment lost 8 bases, leaving 10 bases of the junction unmatched. The CDR3 totals 15 residues. The germline V gene encodes CDR1 MNHEY and CDR2 SVGAGI.

The chain joins TRBV6-2 or TRBV6-3 to TRBJ1-2; the match to TRBD1 covers 12 bases. The V gene end was trimmed by 2 bases and the J gene end by 8 bases; junction bases not matched to a gene: 9. Germline V gene sequence: CDR1 MNHEY, CDR2 SVGEGT. This CDR3 is built from 16 residues. The CDR3 region is CASSYIPGQGARGYTF. CDR3 coding DNA: TGTGCCAGCAGTTACATCCCGGGACAGGGGGCCCGAGGCTACACCTTC.

V is TRBV3-1 (or the pseudogene TRBV3-2) and J is TRBJ2-2; tentative D call: TRBD2 (5 bases). CDR1 and CDR2 from the germline V gene are LGHDT and YNNKEL (reference sequence). With 8 bases removed from V and 1 base from J, the gap between germline ends came to 17 bases. CDR3 length: 16 residues. The chain's CDR3 is CASALRTRENTGELFF. CDR3 coding DNA: TGTGCCAGCGCTTTACGTACTAGAGAGAACACCGGGGAGCTGTTTTTT.

The chain carries TRBV5-1 and TRBJ1-6; a weak D match, TRBD1 (5 bases). The CDR3 extends over 18 amino acids. The germline gives CDR1 SGHRS, CDR2 YFSETQ. Trimming cost V 5 bases and J 6 bases, with 24 bases left between them. CDR3: CASRVAQGGQGGNSPLHF. As DNA, the CDR3 is TGCGCCAGCAGAGTGGCCCAGGGAGGGCAGGGAGGTAATTCACCCCTCCACTTT.